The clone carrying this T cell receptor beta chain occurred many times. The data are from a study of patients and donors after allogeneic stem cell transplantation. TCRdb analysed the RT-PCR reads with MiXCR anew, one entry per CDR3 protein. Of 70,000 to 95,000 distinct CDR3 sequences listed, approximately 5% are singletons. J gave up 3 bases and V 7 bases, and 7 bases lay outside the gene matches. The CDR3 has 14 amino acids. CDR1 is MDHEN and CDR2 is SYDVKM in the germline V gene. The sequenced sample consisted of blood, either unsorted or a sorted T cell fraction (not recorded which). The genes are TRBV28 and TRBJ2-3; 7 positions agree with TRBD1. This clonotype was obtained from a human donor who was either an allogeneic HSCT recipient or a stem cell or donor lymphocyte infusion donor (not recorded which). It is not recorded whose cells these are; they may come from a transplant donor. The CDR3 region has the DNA TGTGCCAGCAATAGGGGGCGCTGGACAGATACGCAGTATTTT. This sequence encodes CASNRGRWTDTQYF.